These 17 T cell receptor beta chains share one sample of origin, sequenced in a study of OX40 agonist ivuxolimab in advanced cancers. Method: immunoSEQ multiplex PCR; TCRdb's copy keeps in-frame clones and lacks some. The data contain approximately 69,000 clones, around four fifths of them singletons. Sequenced here: CD4+ or CD8+ T cells sorted from blood, sampled in a trial of the OX40 agonist ivuxolimab. The receptors were gathered from an adult with an advanced solid tumor such as melanoma, head and neck, liver or kidney cancer.

The rearrangement joins TRBV9 to TRBJ2-2, with TRBD2 matching 10 bases. Germline values: CDR1 SGDLS, CDR2 YYNGEE. The CDR3 covers 17 residues. V shed 2 bases, J shed 9 bases, and the junction held 13 bases outside the gene matches. CDR3 coding DNA: TGTGCCAGCAGCGTCCTCCCCGGGACTAGCGTCCTCTGGGAGCTGTTTTTT. Its protein product is CASSVLPGTSVLWELFF.

V and J are TRBV9 and TRBJ2-3; D may be TRBD1 or TRBD2 (5 bases each). Germline lookup yields CDR1 SGDLS and CDR2 YYNGEE. This CDR3 contains 14 residues. V lost 0 bases and J lost 4, with 9 bases in between. The CDR3 DNA sequence: TGTGCCAGCAGCGTAGACGGGGCCTCAGATACGCAGTATTTT. Amino acids: CASSVDGASDTQYF.

The chain carries TRBV6-1 and TRBJ2-3, with D hard to call. The CDR3 is made up of 12 amino acids. Germline CDR1 MNHNS, CDR2 SASEGT. The V and J ends lost 0 bases and 9 bases respectively, with 7 bases between them. Written as DNA, the CDR3 is TGTGCCAGCAGTGAAGCTGAGACCACGCAGTATTTT. This translates into CASSEAETTQYF.

V and J are TRBV28 and TRBJ2-2; the D is unclear. The CDR3 extends over 14 amino acids. Germline V gene sequence: CDR1 MDHEN, CDR2 SYDVKM. V gave up 5 bases and J gave up 7 bases, with 14 bases separating them. CDR3 protein: CASSIDTGRGELFF. The CDR3 DNA follows: TGTGCCAGCAGTATTGACACTGGCCGCGGGGAGCTGTTTTTT. The whole variable domain, filled in from reference TRBV28 and TRBJ2-2, reads DVKVTQSSRYLVKRTGEKVFLECVQDMDHENMFWYRQDPGLGLRLIYFSYDVKMKEKGDIPEGYSVSREKKERFSLILESASTNQTSMYLCASSIDTGRGELFFGEGSRLTVL.

The genes are TRBV5-4 and TRBJ2-5; 14 bases match TRBD2. From germline, CDR1 is SGHNT and CDR2 YYREEE (reference sequence). Germline trimming cut 4 bases from V and 2 bases from J; bases unmatched to any gene: 4. The CDR3 is 16 residues long. CDR3 sequence: CASSQGTSGGQETQYF. CDR3 DNA sequence: TGTGCCAGCAGCCAGGGGACTAGCGGGGGACAAGAGACCCAGTACTTC.

This chain links TRBV5-6 with TRBJ2-3; D call uncertain. Trimming removed 2 bases from V and 0 bases from J, with 1 base in between. The CDR3 length is 12 residues. The V gene's germline CDR1 is SGHDT and CDR2 YYEEEE. The CDR3 sequence is CASSFSTDTQYF. CDR3 DNA: TGTGCCAGCAGCTTTAGCACAGATACGCAGTATTTT.

The rearrangement joins TRBV6-5 to TRBJ2-7; 10 bases line up with TRBD2. There are 13 residues in the CDR3. Trimming at V came to 8 bases and at J to 4 bases, leaving 5 bases not matched to a gene. From germline, CDR1 is MNHEY and CDR2 SVGAGI. As DNA, the CDR3 is TGTGCCAGCTTCCCTAGCGGGAGTTACGAGCAGTACTTC. This codes for CASFPSGSYEQYF.

The rearrangement uses TRBV19 and TRBJ2-3; no reliable D call. The V and J ends lost 4 bases and 0 bases respectively, with 14 bases between them. This CDR3 is built from 16 residues. CDR1 LNHDA and CDR2 SQIVND come from the germline V gene (reference sequence). CDR3 loop: CASSSANGYSTDTQYF. The CDR3 nucleotides read TGTGCCAGTAGTAGCGCTAACGGGTATAGCACAGATACGCAGTATTTT.

V and J are TRBV19 and TRBJ2-7, with D perhaps TRBD1 (7 bases). The V gene lost 6 bases and the J gene lost 6 bases, with 18 bases spanning the gap. The CDR3 is 14 amino acids. The germline gives CDR1 LNHDA, CDR2 SQIVND (reference sequence). The CDR3 reads CASSPRGTVVEQYF. The DNA for the CDR3 is TGTGCCAGTAGCCCCCGCGGGACAGTAGTCGAGCAGTACTTC.

The chain is built from TRBV5-5 and TRBJ2-3, with D possibly TRBD2 on 5 matching bases. Germline CDR1 reads SGHKS; CDR2 reads YYEKEE (reference sequence). Trimming shortened V by 4 bases and J by 1 base, and 10 bases separated the two germline ends. The CDR3 sequence is 14 residues long. CDR3 amino acids: CASSGGLGTDTQYF. The CDR3 DNA reads TGTGCCAGCAGCGGCGGACTGGGCACAGATACGCAGTATTTT.

The genes are TRBV28 and TRBJ2-7, with 8 bases identical to TRBD2. This CDR3 region has 15 residues. V shed 2 bases and J 6 bases; nucleotides not matched to a gene: 9. Germline CDR1 and CDR2: MDHEN and SYDVKM. CDR3 nucleotide sequence: TGTGCCAGCAGTTTACCCGGGACTAGATTGGGCGAGCAGTACTTC. It yields the protein CASSLPGTRLGEQYF.

This clone has just a few counts. J is TRBJ2-1 and V is TRBV18; 7 bases align to TRBD2. CDR1 KGHSH and CDR2 LQKENI come from the germline V gene. The CDR3 has 15 amino acids. V gave up 3 bases and J gave up 4 bases; unmatched junction bases: 6. The CDR3: CASSPGTTDYNEQFF. The DNA for the CDR3 is TGTGCCAGCTCACCGGGGACTACCGATTACAATGAGCAGTTCTTC.

This chain connects TRBV4-1 to TRBJ2-5, with 9 bases matching TRBD2. Germline V gene sequence: CDR1 MGHRA, CDR2 YSYEKL. This CDR3 has 17 residues. With 0 bases clipped from V and 3 bases from J, the junction kept 8 bases outside the gene matches. CDR3 sequence: CASSQEDRGRAKETQYF. CDR3 nucleotides: TGCGCCAGCAGCCAAGAGGACCGCGGGAGGGCCAAAGAGACCCAGTACTTC.

The rearrangement links TRBV7-7 to TRBJ2-1, with a weak D call TRBD2 (5 bases). The germline gives CDR1 SSHAT, CDR2 FNYEAQ (reference sequence). The CDR3 consists of 13 residues. Trimming pared 5 bases from V and 5 bases from J, leaving 10 bases between. The CDR3 region is CASSQDGDNEQFF. DNA of the CDR3: TGTGCCAGCAGCCAAGACGGGGACAATGAGCAGTTCTTC.

This CDR3 is CASSFQGPRTEDTQYF. In DNA form, the CDR3 reads TGTGCCAGCAGCTTTCAGGGACCAAGGACGGAAGATACGCAGTATTTT. J is TRBJ2-3 and V is TRBV27; D is tentatively TRBD1 or TRBD2 (5 bases each). CDR1 is MNHEY and CDR2 is SMNVEV in the germline V gene (reference sequence). The CDR3 covers 16 residues. V was shortened by 6 bases and J by 5 bases, with 21 bases between the two germline ends.

The chain carries TRBV5-1 and TRBJ1-2; no clear D gene. The CDR3 extends over 13 amino acids. Germline V CDR1 and CDR2: SGHRS, YFSETQ. V was shortened by 1 base and J by 3 bases, with 7 bases between the two germline ends. DNA of the CDR3: TGCGCCAGCAGCTTGAACAGTCACTATGGCTACACCTTC. Its protein product is CASSLNSHYGYTF.

The CDR3 nucleotides read TGTGCCAGTAGCCGTCAACGCAGGAGCTCTGGAAACACCATATATTTT. This sequence encodes CASSRQRRSSGNTIYF. This chain joins TRBV19 and TRBJ1-3, with D uncertain. The CDR3 contains 16 residues. V gave up 6 bases and J gave up 0 bases, with 15 bases separating them. Germline V gene data show CDR1 as LNHDA and CDR2 as SQIVND (reference sequence).